This T cell receptor (beta chain) is from a study of blood T cells in healthy people across ages. Notes on the study in general: In these data, TCR beta diversity tracked strongly with naive T cell percentage.

Note on this clonotype: Its antigen is currently unknown.

Caucasian, healthy and from Russia, the donors were aged between roughly 6 and 95. Sample-barcoded 5' priming and a J-beta primer mix drove a second PCR of 7 to 11 cycles. MiXCR, run by TCRdb on the 5' RACE reads, gives a single entry per CDR3 protein. This sample has 600,000 or so distinct CDR3 sequences, with under 55% found just once. This CDR3 has 12 residues. From germline, CDR1 is SEHNR and CDR2 FQNEAQ (reference sequence). With V trimmed by 5 bases and J by 15 bases, 9 bases remained unmatched. The sequencing input was blood. The origin of this receptor is an elderly man in good health. This chain joins TRBV7-9 and TRBJ2-1; TRBD1 aligns across 8 bases. In nucleotides, the CDR3 is TGTGCCAGCAGCCCGACAGGGGTAGTCCGGTTCTTC. Its translation: CASSPTGVVRFF.